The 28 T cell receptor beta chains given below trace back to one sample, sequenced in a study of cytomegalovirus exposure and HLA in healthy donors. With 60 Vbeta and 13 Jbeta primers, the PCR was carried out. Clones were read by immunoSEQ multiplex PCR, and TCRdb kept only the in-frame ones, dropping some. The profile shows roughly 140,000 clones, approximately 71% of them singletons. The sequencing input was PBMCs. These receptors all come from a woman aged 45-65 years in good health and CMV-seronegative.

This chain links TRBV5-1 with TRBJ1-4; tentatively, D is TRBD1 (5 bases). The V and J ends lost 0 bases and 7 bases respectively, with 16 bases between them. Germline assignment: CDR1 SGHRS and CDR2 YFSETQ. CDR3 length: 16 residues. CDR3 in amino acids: CASSLVGANRGEKLFF. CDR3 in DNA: TGCGCCAGCAGCTTGGTCGGCGCGAATAGGGGTGAAAAACTGTTTTTT.

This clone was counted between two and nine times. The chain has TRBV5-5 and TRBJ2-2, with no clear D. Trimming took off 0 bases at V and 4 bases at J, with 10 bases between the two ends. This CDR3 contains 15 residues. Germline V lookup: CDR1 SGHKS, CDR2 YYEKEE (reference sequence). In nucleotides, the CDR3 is TGTGCCAGCAGCTTGGTTCTAGTAGGCACCGGGGAGCTGTTTTTT. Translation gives CASSLVLVGTGELFF.

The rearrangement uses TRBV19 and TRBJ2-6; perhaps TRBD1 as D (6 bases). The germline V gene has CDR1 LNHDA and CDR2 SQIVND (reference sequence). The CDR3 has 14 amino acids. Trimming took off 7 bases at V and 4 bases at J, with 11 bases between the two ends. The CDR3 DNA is TGTGCCAGTAATATTGGGACAGGGGCCAACGTCCTGACTTTC. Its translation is CASNIGTGANVLTF.

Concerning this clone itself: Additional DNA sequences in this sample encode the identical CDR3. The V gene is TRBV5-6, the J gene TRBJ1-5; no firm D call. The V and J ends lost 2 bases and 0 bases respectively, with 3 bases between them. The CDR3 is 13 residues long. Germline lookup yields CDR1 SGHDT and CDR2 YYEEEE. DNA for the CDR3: TGTGCCAGCAGCTTATATAGCAATCAGCCCCAGCATTTT. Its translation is CASSLYSNQPQHF.

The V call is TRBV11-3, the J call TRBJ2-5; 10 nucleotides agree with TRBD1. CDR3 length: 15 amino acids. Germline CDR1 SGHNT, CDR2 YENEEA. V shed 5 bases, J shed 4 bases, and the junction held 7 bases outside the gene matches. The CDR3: CASSPGQGKGETQYF. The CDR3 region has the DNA TGTGCCAGCAGCCCGGGACAGGGGAAGGGAGAGACCCAGTACTTC.

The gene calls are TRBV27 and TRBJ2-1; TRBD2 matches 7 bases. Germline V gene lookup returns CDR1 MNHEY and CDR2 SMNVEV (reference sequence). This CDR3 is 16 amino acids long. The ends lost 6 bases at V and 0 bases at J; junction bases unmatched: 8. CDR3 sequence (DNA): TGTGCCAGCAGAGCTGGCGGGGGACGCTCCTACAATGAGCAGTTCTTC. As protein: CASRAGGGRSYNEQFF.

The CDR3, as DNA: TGTGCCAGCAGCGTGGGACAGGGAGAGGGCTACACCTTC. Translated: CASSVGQGEGYTF. The chain recombines TRBV7-3 with TRBJ1-2; 9 nucleotides line up with TRBD1. After removal of 5 bases from V and 8 bases from J, the junction contained 6 bases not matched to a gene. The CDR3 has 13 residues. In germline, CDR1 is SGHTA, CDR2 FQGTGA.

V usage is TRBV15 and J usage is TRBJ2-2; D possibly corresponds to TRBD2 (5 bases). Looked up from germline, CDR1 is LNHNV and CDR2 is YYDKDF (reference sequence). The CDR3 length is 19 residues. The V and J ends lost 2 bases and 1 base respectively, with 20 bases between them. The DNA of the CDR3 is TGTGCCACCAGCAGATCAAGTATTTTGAGGGCCGAGAACACCGGGGAGCTGTTTTTT. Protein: CATSRSSILRAENTGELFF.

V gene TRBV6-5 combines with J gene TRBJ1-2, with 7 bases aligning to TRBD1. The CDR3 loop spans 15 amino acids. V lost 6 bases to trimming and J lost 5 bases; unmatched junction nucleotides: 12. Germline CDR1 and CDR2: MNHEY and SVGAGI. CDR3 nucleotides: TGTGCCAGCAGCCGCAGGGGGATGGGATATTATGGCTACACCTTC. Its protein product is CASSRRGMGYYGYTF.

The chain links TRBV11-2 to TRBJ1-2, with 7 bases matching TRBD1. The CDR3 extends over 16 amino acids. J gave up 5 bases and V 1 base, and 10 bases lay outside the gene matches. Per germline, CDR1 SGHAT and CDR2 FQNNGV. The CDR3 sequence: CASSLVEGARWYGYTF. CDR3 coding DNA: TGTGCCAGCAGCTTAGTTGAGGGGGCGAGGTGGTATGGCTACACCTTC.

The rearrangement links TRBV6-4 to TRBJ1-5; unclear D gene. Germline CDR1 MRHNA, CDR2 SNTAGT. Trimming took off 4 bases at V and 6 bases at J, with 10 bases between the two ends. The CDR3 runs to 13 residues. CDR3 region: CASSGEDGQPQHF. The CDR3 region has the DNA TGTGCCAGCAGTGGAGAAGATGGTCAGCCCCAGCATTTT.

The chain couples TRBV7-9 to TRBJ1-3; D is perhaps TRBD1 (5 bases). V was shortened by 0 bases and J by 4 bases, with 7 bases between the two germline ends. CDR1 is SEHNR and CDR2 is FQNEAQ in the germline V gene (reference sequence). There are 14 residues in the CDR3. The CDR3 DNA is TGTGCCAGCAGCTTAGCGAACAGGGGAAACACCATATATTTT. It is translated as CASSLANRGNTIYF.

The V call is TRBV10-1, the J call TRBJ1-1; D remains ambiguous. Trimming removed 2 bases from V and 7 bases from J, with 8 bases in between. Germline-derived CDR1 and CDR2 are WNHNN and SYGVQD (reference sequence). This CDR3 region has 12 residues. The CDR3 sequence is CASSERVGEAFF. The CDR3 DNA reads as TGCGCCAGCAGTGAGCGGGTGGGTGAAGCTTTCTTT.

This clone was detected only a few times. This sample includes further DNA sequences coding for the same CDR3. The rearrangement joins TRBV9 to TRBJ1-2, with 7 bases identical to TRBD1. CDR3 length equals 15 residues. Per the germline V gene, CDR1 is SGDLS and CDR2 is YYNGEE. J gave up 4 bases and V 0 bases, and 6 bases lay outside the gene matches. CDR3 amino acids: CASSVDSDRAYGYTF. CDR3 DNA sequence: TGTGCCAGCAGCGTAGACTCAGACAGGGCCTATGGCTACACCTTC. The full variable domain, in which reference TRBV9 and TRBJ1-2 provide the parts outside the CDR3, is DSGVTQTPKHLITATGQRVTLRCSPRSGDLSVYWYQQSLDQGLQFLIQYYNGEERAKGNILERFSAQQFPDLHSELNLSSLELGDSALYFCASSVDSDRAYGYTFGSGTRLTVV.

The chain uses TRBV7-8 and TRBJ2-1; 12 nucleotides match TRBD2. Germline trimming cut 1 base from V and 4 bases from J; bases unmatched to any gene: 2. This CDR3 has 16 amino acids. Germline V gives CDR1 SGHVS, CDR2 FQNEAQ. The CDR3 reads CASSLGLAGGYNEQFF. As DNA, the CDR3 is TGTGCCAGCAGCTTAGGGCTAGCGGGGGGGTACAATGAGCAGTTCTTC.

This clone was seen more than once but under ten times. The CDR3 reads CASSSVGTGLNTEAFF. The CDR3 DNA sequence: TGTGCCAGCAGTTCAGTGGGGACAGGGTTGAACACTGAAGCTTTCTTT. The V and J genes are TRBV6-6 and TRBJ1-1, with TRBD1 identical over 9 bases. Trimming cost V 4 bases and J 0 bases; bases outside gene matches: 6. Per germline, CDR1 MNHNY and CDR2 SVGAGI (reference sequence). This CDR3 region has 16 residues.

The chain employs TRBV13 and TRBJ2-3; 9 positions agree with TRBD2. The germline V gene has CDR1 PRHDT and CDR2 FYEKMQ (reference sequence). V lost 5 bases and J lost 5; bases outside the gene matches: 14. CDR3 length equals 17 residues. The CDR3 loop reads CASSPGASGAGGDTQYF. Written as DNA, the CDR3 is TGTGCCAGCAGCCCCGGGGCTAGCGGGGCAGGGGGAGATACGCAGTATTTT. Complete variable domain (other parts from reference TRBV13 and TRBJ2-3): AAGVIQSPRHLIKEKRETATLKCYPIPRHDTVYWYQQGPGQDPQFLISFYEKMQSDKGSIPDRFSAQQFSDYHSELNMSSLELGDSALYFCASSPGASGAGGDTQYFGPGTRLTVL.

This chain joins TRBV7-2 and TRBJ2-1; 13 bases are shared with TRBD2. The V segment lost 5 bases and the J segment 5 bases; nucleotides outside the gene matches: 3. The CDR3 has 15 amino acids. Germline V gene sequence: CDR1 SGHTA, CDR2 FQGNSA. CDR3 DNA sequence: TGTGCCAGCAGCCCGGGACTAGCGGGGAACAATGAGCAGTTCTTC. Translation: CASSPGLAGNNEQFF.

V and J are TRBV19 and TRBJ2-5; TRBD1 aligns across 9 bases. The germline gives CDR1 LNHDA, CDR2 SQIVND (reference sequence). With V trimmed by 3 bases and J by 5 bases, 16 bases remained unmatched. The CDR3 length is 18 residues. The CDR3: CASSMGGAGQGILETQYF. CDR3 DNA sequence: TGTGCCAGTAGTATGGGAGGAGCGGGACAGGGAATTTTGGAGACCCAGTACTTC.

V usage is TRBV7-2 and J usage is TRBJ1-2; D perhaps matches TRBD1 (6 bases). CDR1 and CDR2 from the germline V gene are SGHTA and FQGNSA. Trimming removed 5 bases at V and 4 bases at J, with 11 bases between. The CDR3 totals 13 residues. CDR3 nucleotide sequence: TGTGCCAGCAGCATACAGGGACCCTATGGCTACACCTTC. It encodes CASSIQGPYGYTF.

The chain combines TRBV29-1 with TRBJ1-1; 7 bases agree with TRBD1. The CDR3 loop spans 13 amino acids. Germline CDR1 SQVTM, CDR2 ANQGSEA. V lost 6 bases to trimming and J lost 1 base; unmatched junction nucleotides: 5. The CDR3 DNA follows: TGCAGCGTATTATCAGGGGGGAACACTGAAGCTTTCTTT. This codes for CSVLSGGNTEAFF.

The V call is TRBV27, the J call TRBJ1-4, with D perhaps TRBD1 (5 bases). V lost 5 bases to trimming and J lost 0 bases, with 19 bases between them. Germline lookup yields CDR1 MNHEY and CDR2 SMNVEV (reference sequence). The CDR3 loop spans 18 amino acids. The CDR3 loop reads CASSPRSRQTATNEKLFF. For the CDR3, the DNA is TGTGCCAGCAGTCCCCGCTCCAGACAGACAGCAACTAATGAAAAACTGTTTTTT. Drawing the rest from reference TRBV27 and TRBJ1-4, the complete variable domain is EAQVTQNPRYLITVTGKKLTVTCSQNMNHEYMSWYRQDPGLGLRQIYYSMNVEVTDKGDVPEGYKVSRKEKRNFPLILESPSPNQTSLYFCASSPRSRQTATNEKLFFGSGTQLSVL.

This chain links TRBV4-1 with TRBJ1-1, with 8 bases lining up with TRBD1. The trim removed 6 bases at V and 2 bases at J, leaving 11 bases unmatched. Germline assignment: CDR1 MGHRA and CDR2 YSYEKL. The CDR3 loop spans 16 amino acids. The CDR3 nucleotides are TGCGCCAGCAGTGTCGAGACCGGGACAGGAAACACTGAAGCTTTCTTT. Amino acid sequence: CASSVETGTGNTEAFF.

This CDR3 reads CASSRTGGGIGYTF. In DNA form, the CDR3 reads TGTGCCAGCAGCCGGACAGGGGGCGGCATTGGCTACACCTTC. The rearrangement joins TRBV2 to TRBJ1-2; 11 bases align to TRBD1. Germline loops: CDR1 SNHLY, CDR2 FYNNEI. The CDR3 sequence is 14 residues long. The trim removed 6 bases at V and 7 bases at J, leaving 7 bases unmatched.

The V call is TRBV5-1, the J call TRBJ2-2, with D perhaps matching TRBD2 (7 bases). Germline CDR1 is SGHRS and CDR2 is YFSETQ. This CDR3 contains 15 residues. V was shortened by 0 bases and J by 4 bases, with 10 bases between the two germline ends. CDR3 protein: CASSLEGGRTGELFF. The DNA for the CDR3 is TGCGCCAGCAGCTTGGAGGGGGGGCGCACCGGGGAGCTGTTTTTT.

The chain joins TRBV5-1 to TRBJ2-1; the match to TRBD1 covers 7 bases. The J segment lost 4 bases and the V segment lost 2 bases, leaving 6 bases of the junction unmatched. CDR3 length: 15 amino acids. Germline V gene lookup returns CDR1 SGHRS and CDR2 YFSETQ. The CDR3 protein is CASSFRQGPYNEQFF. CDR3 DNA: TGCGCCAGCAGCTTCCGACAGGGTCCTTACAATGAGCAGTTCTTC.

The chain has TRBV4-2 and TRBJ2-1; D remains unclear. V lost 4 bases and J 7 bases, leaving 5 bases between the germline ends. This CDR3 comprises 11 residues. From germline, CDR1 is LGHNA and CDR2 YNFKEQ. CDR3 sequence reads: CASSLINEQFF. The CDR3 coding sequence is TGTGCCAGCAGCCTTATTAATGAGCAGTTCTTC.

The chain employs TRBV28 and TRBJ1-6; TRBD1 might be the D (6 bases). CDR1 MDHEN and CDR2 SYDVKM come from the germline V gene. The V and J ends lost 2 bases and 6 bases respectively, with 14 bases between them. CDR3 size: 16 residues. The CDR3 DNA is TGTGCCAGCAGTTTAAACCCGGGACAAAGTAATTCACCCCTCCACTTT. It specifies CASSLNPGQSNSPLHF.